This T cell receptor beta chain was sequenced in a study of blood T cell repertoires in COVID-19. About the study: Acute and convalescent COVID-19 samples came from the United States, Italy and Spain.

V lost 3 bases to trimming and J lost 4 bases; unmatched junction nucleotides: 11. This CDR3 is built from 17 residues. Germline loops: CDR1 SNHLY, CDR2 FYNNEI. This table comes from immunoSEQ multiplex PCR, and its TCRdb copy is limited to in-frame clones, with some not included. The table shows about 440,000 clones, with around 89% occurring only once. Sequenced sample: peripheral blood. This clonotype was sampled from a woman aged 30 to 39 with acute or convalescent COVID-19. The V call is TRBV2, the J call TRBJ2-2, with 7 bases identical to TRBD2. The CDR3 coding sequence is TGTGCCAGCAGTGATTTGGGGAGCGGGGTTCGCACCGGGGAGCTGTTTTTT. Its translation is CASSDLGSGVRTGELFF.